The rows below give T cell receptor beta chains drawn from one sample of a study of PD-L1 blockade in urothelial cancer. TCRdb keeps only in-frame clones here, not all; method: immunoSEQ multiplex PCR. Of 25,000 to 35,000 clones listed, around 84% are singletons. This specimen was PBMCs, taken around atezolizumab (anti-PD-L1) treatment. All receptors come from an older man with urothelial cancer. Both conserved end residues are part of each CDR3. A D gene is named only where the DNA matches it firmly. Clone sizes are given selectively: once, few, many, or a class where the clone is expanded.

cdr3_aa: CASSQLQGPNTQYF
cdr3_nt: TGTGCCAGCAGCCAGCTACAGGGGCCAAATACGCAGTATTTT
v_call: TRBV16
j_call: TRBJ2-3
d_call: TRBD1
clone_size: -

cdr3_aa: CASSIEGVAYGYTF
cdr3_nt: TGTGCCAGTAGTATCGAAGGGGTAGCTTACGGCTACACCTTC
v_call: TRBV19
j_call: TRBJ1-2
d_call: -
clone_size: -

cdr3_aa: CATSRAEDTYEQYF
cdr3_nt: TGTGCCACCAGCAGAGCTGAGGATACCTACGAGCAGTACTTC
v_call: TRBV15
j_call: TRBJ2-7
d_call: -
clone_size: -

cdr3_aa: CASSRPLPGELFF
cdr3_nt: TGCGCCAGCAGCCGGCCTCTTCCCGGGGAGCTGTTTTTT
v_call: TRBV4-1
j_call: TRBJ2-2
d_call: -
clone_size: few

cdr3_aa: CASSLDLKQGALKDNEQFF
cdr3_nt: TGTGCCAGCAGCTTAGATCTGAAACAGGGGGCCCTAAAAGACAATGAGCAGTTCTTC
v_call: TRBV11-2
j_call: TRBJ2-1
d_call: TRBD1
clone_size: -

cdr3_aa: CAISASGGENTGELFF
cdr3_nt: TGTGCCATCAGTGCTAGCGGGGGGGAGAACACCGGGGAGCTGTTTTTT
v_call: TRBV10-3
j_call: TRBJ2-2
d_call: TRBD2
clone_size: -

cdr3_aa: CSVESTTNEKLFF
cdr3_nt: TGCAGCGTTGAATCTACAACTAATGAAAAACTGTTTTTT
v_call: TRBV29-1
j_call: TRBJ1-4
d_call: -
clone_size: -

cdr3_aa: CASSRDRVSDGYTF
cdr3_nt: TGTGCCAGCAGCCGGGACAGGGTATCGGATGGCTACACCTTC
v_call: TRBV2
j_call: TRBJ1-2
d_call: TRBD1
clone_size: -

cdr3_aa: CASSWTESGDTQYF
cdr3_nt: TGCGCCAGCAGCTGGACTGAGAGTGGGGATACGCAGTATTTT
v_call: TRBV5-1
j_call: TRBJ2-3
d_call: -
clone_size: -

cdr3_aa: CASSRRGGETQYF
cdr3_nt: TGTGCCAGCAGTCGGAGGGGGGGTGAGACCCAGTACTTC
v_call: TRBV27
j_call: TRBJ2-5
d_call: -
clone_size: -

cdr3_aa: CASSLSTDEQFF
cdr3_nt: TGTGCCAGCAGCTTGTCAACAGATGAGCAGTTCTTC
v_call: TRBV7-9
j_call: TRBJ2-1
d_call: -
clone_size: -

cdr3_aa: CASLPGHGNTGELFF
cdr3_nt: TGTGCCAGCCTCCCCGGACACGGTAACACCGGGGAGCTGTTTTTT
v_call: TRBV6-1
j_call: TRBJ2-2
d_call: -
clone_size: -

cdr3_aa: CASSSERREQYF
cdr3_nt: TGTGCCAGCAGTTCGGAGCGACGCGAGCAGTACTTC
v_call: TRBV27
j_call: TRBJ2-7
d_call: -
clone_size: few

cdr3_aa: CASSPLDSGNEQFF
cdr3_nt: TGCGCCAGCAGCCCGCTGGATAGCGGGAATGAGCAGTTCTTC
v_call: TRBV5-1
j_call: TRBJ2-1
d_call: TRBD2
clone_size: medium-sized

cdr3_aa: CASSVVEAGNTEAFF
cdr3_nt: TGTGCCAGCAGCGTAGTTGAGGCCGGGAACACTGAAGCTTTCTTT
v_call: TRBV9
j_call: TRBJ1-1
d_call: -
clone_size: -

cdr3_aa: CASSHRADGYTF
cdr3_nt: TGTGCCAGCAGTCACAGGGCTGATGGCTACACCTTC
v_call: TRBV28
j_call: TRBJ1-2
d_call: -
clone_size: -

cdr3_aa: CASSLAGAGNTIYF
cdr3_nt: TGCGCCAGCAGCTTGGCAGGGGCTGGAAACACCATATATTTT
v_call: TRBV5-1
j_call: TRBJ1-3
d_call: -
clone_size: -

cdr3_aa: CASSPRTSGRNEQFF
cdr3_nt: TGTGCCAGCAGCCCTCGGACTAGCGGGAGGAATGAGCAGTTCTTC
v_call: TRBV7-9
j_call: TRBJ2-1
d_call: TRBD2
clone_size: -

cdr3_aa: CASSLGTGGEQYF
cdr3_nt: TGCGCCAGCAGCTTGGGGACAGGTGGCGAGCAGTACTTC
v_call: TRBV5-1
j_call: TRBJ2-7
d_call: TRBD1
clone_size: -

cdr3_aa: CASSLLTATRGEQYF
cdr3_nt: TGCGCCAGCAGCTTGCTGACAGCGACCAGGGGGGAGCAGTACTTC
v_call: TRBV5-1
j_call: TRBJ2-7
d_call: TRBD1
clone_size: -

cdr3_aa: CSVLGTGEVSDNEQFF
cdr3_nt: TGCAGCGTTTTAGGGACAGGGGAGGTTTCGGACAATGAGCAGTTCTTC
v_call: TRBV29-1
j_call: TRBJ2-1
d_call: TRBD1
clone_size: -

cdr3_aa: CASSLLGGANYGYTF
cdr3_nt: TGTGCCAGCAGTCTTTTGGGGGGTGCAAACTATGGCTACACCTTC
v_call: TRBV6-1
j_call: TRBJ1-2
d_call: -
clone_size: -

cdr3_aa: CASSREGVSSPLHF
cdr3_nt: TGTGCCAGCAGCCGGGAGGGGGTAAGTTCACCCCTCCACTTT
v_call: TRBV5-6
j_call: TRBJ1-6
d_call: -
clone_size: -

cdr3_aa: CASSLSGGSNEKLFF
cdr3_nt: TGCGCCAGCAGCCTCTCGGGGGGTAGTAATGAAAAACTGTTTTTT
v_call: TRBV5-1
j_call: TRBJ1-4
d_call: -
clone_size: -

cdr3_aa: CSAQAGTAYEQYF
cdr3_nt: TGCAGCGCACAAGCGGGAACGGCCTACGAGCAGTACTTC
v_call: TRBV29-1
j_call: TRBJ2-7
d_call: TRBD2
clone_size: -

cdr3_aa: CASSEEQGNQPQHF
cdr3_nt: TGTGCCAGCAGTGAAGAACAGGGCAATCAGCCCCAGCATTTT
v_call: TRBV2
j_call: TRBJ1-5
d_call: -
clone_size: once

cdr3_aa: CASSPSVNTEAFF
cdr3_nt: TGTGCCAGCTCTCCTAGTGTGAACACTGAAGCTTTCTTT
v_call: TRBV28
j_call: TRBJ1-1
d_call: -
clone_size: -

cdr3_aa: CASMYDITDTQYF
cdr3_nt: TGTGCCAGCATGTATGACATCACGGATACGCAGTATTTT
v_call: TRBV2
j_call: TRBJ2-3
d_call: -
clone_size: -

cdr3_aa: CASNQGRDSYNEQFF
cdr3_nt: TGTGCCAGTAATCAGGGTCGAGACTCCTACAATGAGCAGTTCTTC
v_call: TRBV19
j_call: TRBJ2-1
d_call: -
clone_size: -

cdr3_aa: CASSQRGHANTGELFF
cdr3_nt: TGCGCCAGCAGCCAAAGGGGACACGCGAACACCGGGGAGCTGTTTTTT
v_call: TRBV4-1
j_call: TRBJ2-2
d_call: -
clone_size: -

cdr3_aa: CAISDPGQKEGGYTF
cdr3_nt: TGTGCCATCAGTGATCCCGGACAAAAGGAGGGTGGCTACACCTTC
v_call: TRBV10-3
j_call: TRBJ1-2
d_call: -
clone_size: -

cdr3_aa: CASSWRGQGGGEAFF
cdr3_nt: TGTGCCAGCAGTTGGCGGGGACAGGGGGGTGGTGAAGCTTTCTTT
v_call: TRBV7-9
j_call: TRBJ1-1
d_call: TRBD1
clone_size: -

cdr3_aa: CASSARTPRNGYTF
cdr3_nt: TGTGCCAGCAGCGCCCGGACACCCCGAAATGGCTACACCTTC
v_call: TRBV7-2
j_call: TRBJ1-2
d_call: -
clone_size: -

cdr3_aa: CASSLTGTERVGGYTF
cdr3_nt: TGTGCCAGCAGCTTAACCGGGACAGAGAGGGTAGGTGGCTACACCTTC
v_call: TRBV5-4
j_call: TRBJ1-2
d_call: TRBD1
clone_size: once

cdr3_aa: CASSLPSGVDEQYF
cdr3_nt: TGTGCCAGCAGTTTGCCTAGCGGGGTTGACGAGCAGTACTTC
v_call: TRBV28
j_call: TRBJ2-7
d_call: TRBD2
clone_size: -

cdr3_aa: CASSPNRDNYGYTF
cdr3_nt: TGTGCCAGCTCACCTAACAGGGATAACTATGGCTACACCTTC
v_call: TRBV18
j_call: TRBJ1-2
d_call: -
clone_size: once

cdr3_aa: CASSLVGGSNTEAFF
cdr3_nt: TGTGCCAGCAGCTTAGTTGGGGGGTCGAACACTGAAGCTTTCTTT
v_call: TRBV7-9
j_call: TRBJ1-1
d_call: -
clone_size: -

cdr3_aa: CASSLGQGGQYF
cdr3_nt: TGTGCCAGCAGTCTCGGACAGGGCGGGCAGTACTTC
v_call: TRBV7-9
j_call: TRBJ2-7
d_call: TRBD1
clone_size: -

cdr3_aa: CASSLTGVTYNEQFF
cdr3_nt: TGTGCCAGCAGCCTGACGGGGGTGACCTACAATGAGCAGTTCTTC
v_call: TRBV9
j_call: TRBJ2-1
d_call: -
clone_size: -

cdr3_aa: CASSPHGTANYGYTF
cdr3_nt: TGTGCCAGCAGCCCTCACGGGACAGCTAACTATGGCTACACCTTC
v_call: TRBV5-8
j_call: TRBJ1-2
d_call: TRBD1
clone_size: -

cdr3_aa: CASSLGGSTDTQYF
cdr3_nt: TGCGCCAGCAGCTTGGGCGGAAGCACAGATACGCAGTATTTT
v_call: TRBV5-1
j_call: TRBJ2-3
d_call: -
clone_size: -

cdr3_aa: CASSPRTGGNTEAFF
cdr3_nt: TGTGCCAGCAGCCCCCGGACAGGTGGTAACACTGAAGCTTTCTTT
v_call: TRBV2
j_call: TRBJ1-1
d_call: TRBD1
clone_size: -

cdr3_aa: CASSVSRVPTEAFF
cdr3_nt: TGTGCCAGCAGTGTGTCTCGGGTCCCCACTGAAGCTTTCTTT
v_call: TRBV2
j_call: TRBJ1-1
d_call: -
clone_size: -

cdr3_aa: CASSLGGSLGGNTIYF
cdr3_nt: TGTGCCAGCAGCCTGGGGGGGAGTCTGGGTGGAAACACCATATATTTT
v_call: TRBV7-2
j_call: TRBJ1-3
d_call: -
clone_size: few

cdr3_aa: CAVESGNTIYF
cdr3_nt: TGTGCCGTAGAATCTGGAAACACCATATATTTT
v_call: TRBV10-3
j_call: TRBJ1-3
d_call: -
clone_size: -

cdr3_aa: CASSGGTGPGYGYTF
cdr3_nt: TGCGCCAGCAGCGGGGGGACAGGACCAGGTTATGGCTACACCTTC
v_call: TRBV5-1
j_call: TRBJ1-2
d_call: TRBD1
clone_size: -

cdr3_aa: CAWSLDGTGELFF
cdr3_nt: TGTGCCTGGAGTCTAGATGGCACCGGGGAGCTGTTTTTT
v_call: TRBV30
j_call: TRBJ2-2
d_call: -
clone_size: -

cdr3_aa: CASSRLEYYEQYF
cdr3_nt: TGTGCCAGCAGTAGACTAGAGTATTACGAGCAGTACTTC
v_call: TRBV28
j_call: TRBJ2-7
d_call: -
clone_size: once

cdr3_aa: CASSQDHTGEGNTEAFF
cdr3_nt: TGCGCCAGCAGCCAAGATCACACAGGGGAAGGGAACACTGAAGCTTTCTTT
v_call: TRBV4-3
j_call: TRBJ1-1
d_call: TRBD1
clone_size: -

cdr3_aa: CASSTVSGQGSEQYF
cdr3_nt: TGTGCCAGTAGTACGGTCTCCGGACAGGGGTCCGAGCAGTACTTC
v_call: TRBV19
j_call: TRBJ2-7
d_call: TRBD1
clone_size: once

cdr3_aa: CASSQDGAGRGEAFF
cdr3_nt: TGCGCCAGCAGCCAAGATGGAGCAGGGCGGGGTGAAGCTTTCTTT
v_call: TRBV4-1
j_call: TRBJ1-1
d_call: -
clone_size: once

cdr3_aa: CASSYGTSGIPKGTGELFF
cdr3_nt: TGTGCCAGCAGCTACGGGACTAGCGGGATACCCAAAGGCACCGGGGAGCTGTTTTTT
v_call: TRBV27
j_call: TRBJ2-2
d_call: TRBD2
clone_size: -

cdr3_aa: CASSPGGRSTGELFF
cdr3_nt: TGTGCCAGCTCACCAGGCGGGAGAAGCACCGGGGAGCTGTTTTTT
v_call: TRBV18
j_call: TRBJ2-2
d_call: TRBD2
clone_size: -

cdr3_aa: CASSPRTGLSPGELFF
cdr3_nt: TGTGCCAGTAGTCCAAGGACAGGGTTAAGTCCCGGGGAGCTGTTTTTT
v_call: TRBV19
j_call: TRBJ2-2
d_call: TRBD1
clone_size: -

cdr3_aa: CASSERDRGQFSYEQYF
cdr3_nt: TGTGCCAGCAGTGAAAGGGACAGGGGCCAATTCTCCTACGAGCAGTACTTC
v_call: TRBV6-1
j_call: TRBJ2-7
d_call: TRBD1
clone_size: -

cdr3_aa: CALSGVVEQYF
cdr3_nt: TGTGCCCTCTCGGGGGTTGTCGAGCAGTACTTC
v_call: TRBV30
j_call: TRBJ2-7
d_call: -
clone_size: -

cdr3_aa: CASSLGLEYYGYTF
cdr3_nt: TGTGCCAGCAGCTTGGGCCTCGAATACTATGGCTACACCTTC
v_call: TRBV7-2
j_call: TRBJ1-2
d_call: -
clone_size: -